This T cell receptor beta chain appears in the sequencing data of a study of OX40 agonist ivuxolimab in advanced cancers. Study summary: Every 2 weeks, ivuxolimab was infused into the patients intravenously at between 0.01 and 10 mg/kg. Prior anti-PD-1, anti-PD-L1 or anti-CTLA-4 therapy was allowed; 30% to 40% had some.

A word on this clone: Its antigen is as yet unknown.

Broader study findings: The study observed clonal expansion of CD4+ and CD8+ blood T cells by week 6 at 0.1 to 3.0 mg/kg.

Assay: immunoSEQ multiplex PCR; the TCRdb copy retains only in-frame clones and omits some. The repertoire has more than 85,000 clones, less than 95% of them found once; the top ten carry roughly 0.3%. Germline V gene lookup returns CDR1 SGDLS and CDR2 YYNGEE. V was shortened by 0 bases and J by 7 bases, with 8 bases between the two germline ends. The CDR3 contains 13 residues. The source was CD4+ or CD8+ T cells sorted from blood, collected in a trial of the OX40 agonist ivuxolimab. The sequence derives from an adult with an advanced solid tumor such as melanoma, head and neck, liver or kidney cancer. This rearrangement joins TRBV9 to TRBJ1-5, with D possibly being TRBD1 (6 bases). CDR3 sequence (DNA): TGTGCCAGCAGCGTAGCACAGGGACAGCCCCAGCATTTT. Its protein product is CASSVAQGQPQHF.